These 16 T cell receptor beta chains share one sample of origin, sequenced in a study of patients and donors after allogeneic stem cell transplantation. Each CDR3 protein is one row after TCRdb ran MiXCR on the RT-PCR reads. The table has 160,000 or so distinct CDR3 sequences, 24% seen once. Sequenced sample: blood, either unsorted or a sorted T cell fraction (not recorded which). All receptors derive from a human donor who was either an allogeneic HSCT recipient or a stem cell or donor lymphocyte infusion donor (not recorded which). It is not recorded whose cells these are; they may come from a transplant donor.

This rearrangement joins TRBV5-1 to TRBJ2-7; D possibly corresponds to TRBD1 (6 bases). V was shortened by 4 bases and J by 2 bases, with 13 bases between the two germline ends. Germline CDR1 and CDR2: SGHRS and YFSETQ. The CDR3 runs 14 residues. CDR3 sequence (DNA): TGCGCCAGCAGCATGACGACAGGAACCTACGAGCAGTACTTC. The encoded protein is CASSMTTGTYEQYF.

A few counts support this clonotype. The CDR3 nucleotides are TGTGCCAGCAGCCAAGAACAGGGCAGTTCACCCCTCCACTTT. Amino acid sequence: CASSQEQGSSPLHF. V and J are TRBV3-1 and TRBJ1-6, with a weak D call TRBD1 (6 bases). V gave up 0 bases and J gave up 9 bases, with 9 bases separating them. This CDR3 comprises 14 residues. From germline, CDR1 is LGHDT and CDR2 YNNKEL (reference sequence). The full variable domain, with the rest looked up from reference TRBV3-1 and TRBJ1-6, is DTAVSQTPKYLVTQMGNDKSIKCEQNLGHDTMYWYKQDSKKFLKIMFSYNNKELIINETVPNRFSPKSPDKAHLNLHINSLELGDSAVYFCASSQEQGSSPLHFGNGTRLTVT.

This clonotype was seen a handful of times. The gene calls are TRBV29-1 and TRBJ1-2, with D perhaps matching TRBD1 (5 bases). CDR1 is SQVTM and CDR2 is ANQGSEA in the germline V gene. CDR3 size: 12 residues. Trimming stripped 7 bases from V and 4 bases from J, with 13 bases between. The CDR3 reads CSAQAGGYGYTF. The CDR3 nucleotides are TGCAGCGCCCAAGCCGGGGGCTATGGCTACACCTTC.

As DNA, the CDR3 is TGCGGCCAAGTTGGGGGCGCGAACGATGAGCAGTTCTTC. It yields the protein CGQVGGANDEQFF. This chain connects TRBV20-1 to TRBJ2-1, with D perhaps TRBD1 (6 bases). The CDR3 is 13 amino acids. Germline assignment: CDR1 DFQATT and CDR2 SNEGSKA (reference sequence).

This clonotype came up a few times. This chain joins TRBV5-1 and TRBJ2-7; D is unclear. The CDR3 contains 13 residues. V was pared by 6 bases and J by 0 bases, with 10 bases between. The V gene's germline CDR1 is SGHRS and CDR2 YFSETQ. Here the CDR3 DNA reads TGCGCCAGCAAGGGCGCCAGCTCCTACGAGCAGTACTTC. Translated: CASKGASSYEQYF.

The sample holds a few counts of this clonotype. CDR3 DNA: TGTGCCAGCAGGAGTCAGGGTGAGACCCAGTACTTC. Protein product: CASRSQGETQYF. The chain employs TRBV6-5 and TRBJ2-5, with D maybe TRBD1 (5 bases). CDR1 and CDR2 (germline): MNHEY, SVGAGI. The CDR3 runs to 12 residues. Trimming cost V 6 bases and J 5 bases, with 10 bases left between them.

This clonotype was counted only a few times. The chain's CDR3 is CASSQGANYGYTF. CDR3 DNA sequence: TGCGCCAGCAGCCAGGGGGCTAACTATGGCTACACCTTC. The chain couples TRBV4-3 to TRBJ1-2; D is perhaps TRBD1 (5 bases). V lost 3 bases to trimming and J lost 0 bases, with 5 bases between them. The CDR3 spans 13 residues. In germline, CDR1 is LGHNA, CDR2 YSLEER.

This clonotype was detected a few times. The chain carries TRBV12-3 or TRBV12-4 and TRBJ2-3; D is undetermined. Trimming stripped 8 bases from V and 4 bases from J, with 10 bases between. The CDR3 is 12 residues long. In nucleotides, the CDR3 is TGTGCCAGCCGCCCGCAGGCAGATACGCAGTATTTT. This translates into CASRPQADTQYF.

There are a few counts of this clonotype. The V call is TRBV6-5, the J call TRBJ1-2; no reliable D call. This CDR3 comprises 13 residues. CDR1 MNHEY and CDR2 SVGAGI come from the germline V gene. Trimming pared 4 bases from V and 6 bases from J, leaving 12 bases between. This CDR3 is CASSLSGSHGYTF. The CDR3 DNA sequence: TGTGCCAGCAGTTTGTCGGGGTCGCATGGCTACACCTTC.

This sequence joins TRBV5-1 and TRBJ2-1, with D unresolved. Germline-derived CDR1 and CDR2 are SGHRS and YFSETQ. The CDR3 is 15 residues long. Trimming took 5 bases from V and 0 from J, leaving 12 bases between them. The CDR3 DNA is TGCGCCAGCAGTAGTGCCAGGAGCTCCTACAATGAGCAGTTCTTC. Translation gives CASSSARSSYNEQFF. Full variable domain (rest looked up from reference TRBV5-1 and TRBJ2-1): KAGVTQTPRYLIKTRGQQVTLSCSPISGHRSVSWYQQTPGQGLQFLFEYFSETQRNKGNFPGRFSGRQFSNSRSEMNVSTLELGDSALYLCASSSARSSYNEQFFGPGTRLTVL.

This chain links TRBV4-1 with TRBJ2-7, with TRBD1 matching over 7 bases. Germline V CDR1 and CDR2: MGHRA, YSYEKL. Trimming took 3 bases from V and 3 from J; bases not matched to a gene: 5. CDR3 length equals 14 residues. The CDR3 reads CASSHRDSIYEQYF. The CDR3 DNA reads TGCGCCAGCAGCCACAGGGACAGTATCTACGAGCAGTACTTC.

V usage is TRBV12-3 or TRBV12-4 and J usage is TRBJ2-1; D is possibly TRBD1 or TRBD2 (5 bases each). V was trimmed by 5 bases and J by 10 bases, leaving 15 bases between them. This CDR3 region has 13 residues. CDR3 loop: CASSPGTPGEQFF. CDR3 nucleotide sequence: TGTGCCAGCAGTCCGGGGACCCCAGGAGAGCAGTTCTTC.

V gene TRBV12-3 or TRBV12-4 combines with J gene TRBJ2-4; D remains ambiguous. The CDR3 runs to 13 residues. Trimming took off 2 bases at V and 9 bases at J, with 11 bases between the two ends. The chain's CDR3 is CASSLLSVGIQYF. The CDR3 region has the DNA TGTGCCAGCAGTTTATTATCAGTCGGCATTCAGTACTTC.

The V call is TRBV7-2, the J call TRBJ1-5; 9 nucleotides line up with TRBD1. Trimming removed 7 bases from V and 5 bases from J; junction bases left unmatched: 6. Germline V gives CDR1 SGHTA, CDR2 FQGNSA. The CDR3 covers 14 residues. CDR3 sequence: CASTKGQGYQPQHF. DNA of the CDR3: TGTGCCAGCACAAAAGGACAGGGGTATCAGCCCCAGCATTTT. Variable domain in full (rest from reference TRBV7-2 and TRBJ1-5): GAGVSQSPSNKVTEKGKDVELRCDPISGHTALYWYRQSLGQGLEFLIYFQGNSAPDKSGLPSDRFSAERTGGSVSTLTIQRTQQEDSAVYLCASTKGQGYQPQHFGDGTRLSIL.

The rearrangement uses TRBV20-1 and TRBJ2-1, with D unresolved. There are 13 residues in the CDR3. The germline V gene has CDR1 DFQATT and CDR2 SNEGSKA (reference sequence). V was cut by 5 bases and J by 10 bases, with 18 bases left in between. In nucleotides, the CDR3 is TGCAGTGCTGGCCGGACCCTCACAATCGAGCAGTTCTTC. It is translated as CSAGRTLTIEQFF.

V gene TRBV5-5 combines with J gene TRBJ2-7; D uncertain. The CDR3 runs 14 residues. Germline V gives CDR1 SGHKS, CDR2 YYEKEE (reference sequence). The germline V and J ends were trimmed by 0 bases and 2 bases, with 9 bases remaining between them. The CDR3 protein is CASSLVLSAYEQYF. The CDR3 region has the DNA TGTGCCAGCAGCTTGGTACTATCAGCCTACGAGCAGTACTTC. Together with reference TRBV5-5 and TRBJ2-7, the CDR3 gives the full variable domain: DAGVTQSPTHLIKTRGQQVTLRCSPISGHKSVSWYQQVLGQGPQFIFQYYEKEERGRGNFPDRFSARQFPNYSSELNVNALLLGDSALYLCASSLVLSAYEQYFGPGTRLTVT.